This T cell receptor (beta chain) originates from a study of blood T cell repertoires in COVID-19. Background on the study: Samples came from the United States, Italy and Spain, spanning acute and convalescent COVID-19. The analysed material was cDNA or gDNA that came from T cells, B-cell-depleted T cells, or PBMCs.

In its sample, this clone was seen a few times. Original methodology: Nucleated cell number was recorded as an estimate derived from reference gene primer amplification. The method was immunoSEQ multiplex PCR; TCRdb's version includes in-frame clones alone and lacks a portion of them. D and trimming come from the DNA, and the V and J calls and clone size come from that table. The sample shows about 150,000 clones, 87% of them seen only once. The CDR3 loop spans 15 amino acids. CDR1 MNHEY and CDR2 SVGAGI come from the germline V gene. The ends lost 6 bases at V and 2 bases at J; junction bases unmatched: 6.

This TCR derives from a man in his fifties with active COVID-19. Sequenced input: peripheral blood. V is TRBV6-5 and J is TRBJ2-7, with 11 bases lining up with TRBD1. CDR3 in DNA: TGTGCCAGCAGACCCACGGGACAGGGGGCCTACGAGCAGTACTTC. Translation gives CASRPTGQGAYEQYF.